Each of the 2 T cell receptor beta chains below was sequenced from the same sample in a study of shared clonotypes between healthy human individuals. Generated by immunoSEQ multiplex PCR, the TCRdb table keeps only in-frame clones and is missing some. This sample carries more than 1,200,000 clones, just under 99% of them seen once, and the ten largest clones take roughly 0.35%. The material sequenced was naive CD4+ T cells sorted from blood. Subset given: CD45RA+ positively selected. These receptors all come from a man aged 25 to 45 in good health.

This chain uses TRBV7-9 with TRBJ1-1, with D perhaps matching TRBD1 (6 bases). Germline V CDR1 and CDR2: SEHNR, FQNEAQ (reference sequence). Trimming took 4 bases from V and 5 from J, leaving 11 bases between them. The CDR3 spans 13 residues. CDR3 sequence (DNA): TGTGCCAGCAGCTCGACAGGTTGGACTGAAGCTTTCTTT. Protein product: CASSSTGWTEAFF.

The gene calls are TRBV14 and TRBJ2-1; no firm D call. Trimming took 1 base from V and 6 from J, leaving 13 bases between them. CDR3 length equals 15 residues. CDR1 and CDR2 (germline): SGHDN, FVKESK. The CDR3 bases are TGTGCCAGCAGCCAAGGGGCCGTATCATTCAATGAGCAGTTCTTC. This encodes CASSQGAVSFNEQFF.